This T cell receptor beta chain was identified in a study of blood T cell repertoires in COVID-19. In the original analysis: Cell counts per sample came from amplifying reference gene primers. Sequenced by immunoSEQ multiplex PCR; TCRdb stores in-frame clones only, minus some. V and J calls and clone size are those listed in that table; D and trimming were worked out from the DNA. The data show 100,000 to 150,000 clones, with approximately 85% seen just once and around 3.3% held by the top ten. Germline trimming cut 4 bases from V and 3 bases from J; bases unmatched to any gene: 7. The germline CDR1 and CDR2 sequences are SGDLS and YYNGEE. The CDR3 runs to 17 residues.

Material for sequencing was peripheral blood. V is TRBV9 and J is TRBJ2-1, with 13 bases identical to TRBD2. This TCR was sampled from a woman aged 80 or over with COVID-19, enrolled during active disease. In DNA form, the CDR3 reads TGTGCCAGCAGCCCCCGGACTAGCGGGAGACTCTACAATGAGCAGTTCTTC. This codes for CASSPRTSGRLYNEQFF.